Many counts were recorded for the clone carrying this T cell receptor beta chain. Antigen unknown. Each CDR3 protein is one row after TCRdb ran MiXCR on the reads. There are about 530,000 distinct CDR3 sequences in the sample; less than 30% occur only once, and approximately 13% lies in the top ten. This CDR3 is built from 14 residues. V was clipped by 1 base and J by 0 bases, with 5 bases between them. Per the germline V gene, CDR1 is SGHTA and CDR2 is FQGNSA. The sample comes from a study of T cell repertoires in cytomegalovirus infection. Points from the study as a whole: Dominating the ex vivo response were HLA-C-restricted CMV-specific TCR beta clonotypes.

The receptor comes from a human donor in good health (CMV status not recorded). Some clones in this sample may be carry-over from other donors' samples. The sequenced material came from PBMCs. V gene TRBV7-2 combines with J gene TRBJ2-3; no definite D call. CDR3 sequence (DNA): TGTGCCAGCAGCTTAGGGGCTAGCACAGATACGCAGTATTTT. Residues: CASSLGASTDTQYF.